Listed below are T cell receptor beta chains from one sample, sequenced in a study of blood T cell repertoires in COVID-19. Here immunoSEQ multiplex PCR was the method, and the copy in TCRdb shows in-frame clones only, minus some. In the table there are around 310,000 clones, about nine tenths of which are singletons. Sequences were obtained from PBMCs or T cells enriched from blood (not recorded which). These receptors came from a woman between 25 and 40 years old who had recovered from COVID-19. Each CDR3 is given with its conserved first and last residue. A D gene is named only where the DNA matches it firmly. Only some rows state a clone size, as once, few, many or a class for expanded clones.

D gene | J gene | V gene | clone size | CDR3 DNA | CDR3 protein
TRBD1 | TRBJ2-2 | TRBV10-3 | - | TGTGCCATCAGTCCGGGACAGGGGAACACCGGGGAGCTGTTTTTT | CAISPGQGNTGELFF
TRBD1 | TRBJ2-7 | TRBV3-1/TRBV3-2 | - | TGTGCCAGCAGCCAAAGTGACAGGGGCGAGCAGTACTTC | CASSQSDRGEQYF
- | TRBJ2-3 | TRBV5-1 | - | TGCGCCAGCAGCTTCGGGGCAGGGGTTGATACAGATACGCAGTATTTT | CASSFGAGVDTDTQYF
TRBD2 | TRBJ2-3 | TRBV27 | - | TGTGCCAGCAGTTTCGGGCTAGCGGGAGTATGGGGCACAGATACGCAGTATTTT | CASSFGLAGVWGTDTQYF
TRBD2 | TRBJ2-3 | TRBV4-1 | - | TGCGCCAGCAGCCAAGCGGGAGGGCCGACTACGCAGTATTTT | CASSQAGGPTTQYF
- | TRBJ1-5 | TRBV6-5 | - | TGTGCCAGCAGTTACTCGATCCAACCAGGGAATCAGCCCCAGCATTTT | CASSYSIQPGNQPQHF
TRBD1 | TRBJ2-1 | TRBV11-3 | - | TGTGCCAGCAGCTCAGAGGGGACAGGGGTCAATGAGCAGTTCTTC | CASSSEGTGVNEQFF
- | TRBJ2-5 | TRBV12-5 | - | TGTGCTAGTGGTTTGGTACAGGCGACGTGGGGACAAGAGACCCAGTACTTC | CASGLVQATWGQETQYF
- | TRBJ1-1 | TRBV19 | once | TGTGCCAGTAGTAGCCCTGTTTGGACAATGAACACTGAAGCTTTCTTT | CASSSPVWTMNTEAFF
TRBD2 | TRBJ2-1 | TRBV27 | - | TGTGCCAGCAATTTCCAGACTAGCGGTGAGCAGTTCTTC | CASNFQTSGEQFF
- | TRBJ2-3 | TRBV2 | few | TGTGCCAGCCATCCAGGAGATACGCAGTATTTT | CASHPGDTQYF
- | TRBJ2-7 | TRBV10-3 | - | TGTGCCATCAGTGAGTCGATTTTTAGAGAAGTGGCCTACGAGCAGTACTTC | CAISESIFREVAYEQYF
TRBD1 | TRBJ2-7 | TRBV7-2 | - | TGTGCCAGCAGCCCGGGACAGGGGCCCTACGAGCAGTACTTC | CASSPGQGPYEQYF
- | TRBJ2-3 | TRBV6-5 | - | TGTGCCAGCAGTTTAGACTACACAGATACGCAGTATTTT | CASSLDYTDTQYF
TRBD2 | TRBJ2-2 | TRBV4-2 | - | TGTGCCAGCAGCCAAGATCAGGGACTAGCGAACACCGGGGAGCTGTTTTTT | CASSQDQGLANTGELFF
TRBD1 | TRBJ1-1 | TRBV7-9 | - | TGTGCCAGCAGCTCCGGACAGGTAAACACTGAAGCTTTCTTT | CASSSGQVNTEAFF
- | TRBJ1-1 | TRBV3-1/TRBV3-2 | - | TGTGCCAGCAGTCAATTCGGCCAGGAGAACACTGAAGCTTTCTTT | CASSQFGQENTEAFF
- | TRBJ2-3 | TRBV14 | - | TGTGCCAGCAGCCAAGAACTTGGCGGGGTTAGCACAGATACGCAGTATTTT | CASSQELGGVSTDTQYF